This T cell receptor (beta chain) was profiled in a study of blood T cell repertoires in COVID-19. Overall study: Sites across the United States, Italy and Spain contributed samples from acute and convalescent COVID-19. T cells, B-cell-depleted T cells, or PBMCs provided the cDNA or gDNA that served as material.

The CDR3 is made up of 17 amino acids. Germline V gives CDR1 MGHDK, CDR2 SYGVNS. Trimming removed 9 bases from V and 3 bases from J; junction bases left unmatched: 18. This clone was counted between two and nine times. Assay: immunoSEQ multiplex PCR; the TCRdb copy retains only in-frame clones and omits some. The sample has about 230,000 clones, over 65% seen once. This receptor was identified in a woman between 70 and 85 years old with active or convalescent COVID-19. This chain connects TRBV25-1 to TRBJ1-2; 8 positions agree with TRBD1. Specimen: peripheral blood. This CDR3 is CASNGPGQELTYYGYTF. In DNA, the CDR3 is TGTGCCAGTAATGGTCCGGGACAGGAGTTAACTTACTATGGCTACACCTTC.